Each of the 29 T cell receptor beta chains below was sequenced from the same sample in a study of shared clonotypes between healthy human individuals. Using immunoSEQ multiplex PCR, the repertoire was profiled, and TCRdb retains in-frame clones only, with some absent. The data contain approximately 2,000,000 clones, approximately 92% of them seen just once; the ten biggest clones take up about 1.7%. It was CD45RO-negative cells, positively selected for CCR7, that made up naive CD8 cells, with terminally differentiated effector memory CD45RA+ cells excluded. Sequencing input: naive CD8+ T cells from PBMCs. The receptors stem from a man aged 18-30 years in good health. Some clones in this sample may be carry-over from other donors' samples.

The count of this clone is one. The V gene is TRBV27, the J gene TRBJ1-2; D perhaps matches TRBD1 (6 bases). Trimming pared 4 bases from V and 0 bases from J, leaving 15 bases between. CDR1 MNHEY and CDR2 SMNVEV come from the germline V gene (reference sequence). The CDR3 is 16 residues long. The CDR3 coding sequence is TGTGCCAGCAGTTCCCGACAGGAGTTAGCTAACTATGGCTACACCTTC. As protein: CASSSRQELANYGYTF.

This CDR3 reads CASSPRVAGNTIYF. The CDR3 nucleotides read TGTGCCAGCAGCCCCAGGGTCGCTGGAAACACCATATATTTT. The rearrangement joins TRBV7-9 to TRBJ1-3; the D gene is possibly TRBD1 (5 bases). Trimming stripped 5 bases from V and 2 bases from J, with 10 bases between. The V gene's germline CDR1 is SEHNR and CDR2 FQNEAQ (reference sequence). The CDR3 runs to 14 residues.

The chain employs TRBV10-3 and TRBJ2-3; 7 bases line up with TRBD2. Germline V lookup: CDR1 ENHRY, CDR2 SYGVKD. The CDR3 extends over 16 amino acids. Trimming took 2 bases from V and 6 from J; bases not matched to a gene: 11. The CDR3, as DNA: TGTGCCATCAGTGAGCCGAGGGAGGGCCATAGGGATACGCAGTATTTT. Amino acids: CAISEPREGHRDTQYF.

The V and J genes are TRBV9 and TRBJ2-1; 11 bases fit TRBD2. The CDR3 loop spans 17 amino acids. The trim removed 0 bases at V and 4 bases at J, leaving 6 bases unmatched. Germline V gene data show CDR1 as SGDLS and CDR2 as YYNGEE. The CDR3: CASSVGLAGGPYNEQFF. DNA for the CDR3: TGTGCCAGCAGCGTAGGGCTAGCGGGAGGCCCATACAATGAGCAGTTCTTC.

Comment on this clone: Other nucleotide sequences in the sample specify the same CDR3. This sequence joins TRBV27 and TRBJ2-7; 12 bases are a match to TRBD2. J gave up 3 bases and V 4 bases, and 1 base lay outside the gene matches. The CDR3 spans 14 residues. Germline-derived CDR1 and CDR2 are MNHEY and SMNVEV (reference sequence). CDR3 in amino acids: CASSSSGRVYEQYF. The CDR3 DNA reads as TGTGCCAGCAGTTCTAGCGGGAGGGTCTACGAGCAGTACTTC.

As concerns this clone: This same CDR3 is encoded by further DNA sequences in the sample. The J gene is TRBJ2-5, the V gene TRBV7-3; no reliable D call. Trimming took off 5 bases at V and 4 bases at J, with 11 bases between the two ends. Germline V gene data show CDR1 as SGHTA and CDR2 as FQGTGA. This CDR3 has 13 amino acids. The CDR3 spells CASSLSFGETQYF. The CDR3 DNA is TGTGCCAGCAGCCTCTCCTTTGGAGAGACCCAGTACTTC.

The chain employs TRBV27 and TRBJ1-2, with 7 nucleotides matching TRBD1. Per germline, CDR1 MNHEY and CDR2 SMNVEV (reference sequence). The CDR3 is 16 residues long. V dropped 0 bases and J dropped 5; count of bases not matched to a gene: 9. The CDR3 DNA reads as TGTGCCAGCAGTTTATCCCCCAGGGGGAGGAGGTATGGCTACACCTTC. Residues: CASSLSPRGRRYGYTF.

The gene calls are TRBV19 and TRBJ2-7; D perhaps matches TRBD2 (5 bases). The ends were cut back, 1 base at V and 4 bases at J, with 11 bases in the middle. The CDR3 consists of 14 residues. CDR1 LNHDA and CDR2 SQIVND come from the germline V gene (reference sequence). The CDR3 DNA reads TGTGCCAGTAGTATAGCCGGGGAGCGGTACGAGCAGTACTTC. It encodes CASSIAGERYEQYF. Supplemented by reference TRBV19 and TRBJ2-7, the full variable domain reads DGGITQSPKYLFRKEGQNVTLSCEQNLNHDAMYWYRQDPGQGLRLIYYSQIVNDFQKGDIAEGYSVSREKKESFPLTVTSAQKNPTAFYLCASSIAGERYEQYFGPGTRLTVT.

The chain couples TRBV29-1 to TRBJ1-1; no clear D gene. Trimming took 2 bases from V and 3 from J, leaving 10 bases between them. The CDR3 totals 13 residues. Germline CDR1 is SQVTM and CDR2 is ANQGSEA. Here the CDR3 reads CSVELVSYTEAFF. CDR3 nucleotide sequence: TGCAGCGTTGAATTGGTTTCATACACTGAAGCTTTCTTT.

This clone has a single count. The rearrangement links TRBV27 to TRBJ1-1; possibly TRBD1 for D (5 bases). Trimming left V 8 bases short and J 2 bases short, with 18 bases between. The germline CDR1 and CDR2 sequences are MNHEY and SMNVEV (reference sequence). This CDR3 is built from 15 residues. This CDR3 is CASLRSLGTNTEAFF. CDR3 nucleotides: TGTGCCAGCCTCCGATCGTTAGGGACCAACACTGAAGCTTTCTTT.

On this clone itself: A junction end diverges from the germline sequence, so it may reflect a read error. The chain joins TRBV4-1 to TRBJ1-2; the match to TRBD1 covers 7 bases. The germline V gene encodes CDR1 MGHRA and CDR2 YSYEKL. The CDR3 consists of 15 residues. CDR3: CASSQDPGQVPWEGF. CDR3 nucleotide sequence: TGCGCCAGCAGCCAAGATCCCGGACAGGTACCTTGGGAAGGCTTC.

The chain carries TRBV28 and TRBJ1-2; TRBD1 is a possible D gene (6 bases). This CDR3 spans 16 amino acids. Trimming removed 3 bases at V and 1 base at J, with 15 bases between. Germline V CDR1 and CDR2: MDHEN, SYDVKM. The CDR3 DNA sequence: TGTGCCAGCAGTTTCGGGACATCCTGGGGTAACTATGGCTACACCTTC. This encodes CASSFGTSWGNYGYTF.

For this clone: The sample holds other DNA sequences that translate to the same CDR3. V and J are TRBV29-1 and TRBJ2-2; the D gene is possibly TRBD1 (5 bases). Germline V gives CDR1 SQVTM, CDR2 ANQGSEA. The CDR3 is 12 residues long. V was pared by 4 bases and J by 3 bases, with 6 bases between. In DNA form, the CDR3 reads TGCAGCGTTGTAGGGGACACCGGGGAGCTGTTTTTT. Translation: CSVVGDTGELFF.

In this sample, this clone turned up once. The CDR3 DNA sequence: TGTGCCAGCAGCGTAGGGCCCTCCCCCGGGGAGCTGTTTTTT. Translating gives CASSVGPSPGELFF. V and J are TRBV9 and TRBJ2-2; D not certain. Germline CDR1 reads SGDLS; CDR2 reads YYNGEE. The V end lost 0 bases, the J end lost 6 bases, and 9 bases lay between the germline ends. This CDR3 is built from 14 residues.

The V and J genes are TRBV27 and TRBJ1-4; 7 nucleotides line up with TRBD1. The trim removed 4 bases at V and 8 bases at J, leaving 10 bases unmatched. In germline, CDR1 is MNHEY, CDR2 SMNVEV (reference sequence). CDR3 length: 15 residues. The CDR3 loop is CASSSRTQGGEKLFF. The CDR3 coding sequence is TGTGCCAGCAGTTCCAGGACCCAGGGGGGCGAAAAACTGTTTTTT.

The chain couples TRBV28 to TRBJ2-7; possibly TRBD1 for D (6 bases). The V gene lost 6 bases and the J gene lost 3 bases, with 15 bases spanning the gap. CDR3 length equals 14 residues. Germline CDR1 is MDHEN and CDR2 is SYDVKM. CDR3 in DNA: TGTGCCAGCAGGGATCGGGACAACAACTACGAGCAGTACTTC. Protein product: CASRDRDNNYEQYF.

The J gene is TRBJ1-3, the V gene TRBV4-1, with D possibly TRBD1 on 5 matching bases. Trimming pared 5 bases from V and 0 bases from J, leaving 17 bases between. The CDR3 covers 17 residues. Germline CDR1 MGHRA, CDR2 YSYEKL. The CDR3 sequence: CASSYQTVLSSGNTIYF. The CDR3 DNA reads TGCGCCAGCAGCTACCAGACAGTCCTGAGCTCTGGAAACACCATATATTTT.

V usage is TRBV6-5 and J usage is TRBJ1-1; D is uncertain. The germline gives CDR1 MNHEY, CDR2 SVGAGI. CDR3 length equals 16 residues. V was clipped by 0 bases and J by 0 bases, with 11 bases between them. The DNA of the CDR3 is TGTGCCAGCAGTTACTCGAGTGCCGATATGAACACTGAAGCTTTCTTT. The encoded protein is CASSYSSADMNTEAFF.

This clone was found once. Within the sample, other DNA sequences also encode this same CDR3. CDR3: CASSDSYEQYF. The CDR3 DNA is TGTGCCAGCAGTGACAGCTACGAGCAGTACTTC. The rearrangement uses TRBV25-1 and TRBJ2-7; D gene ambiguous. The germline V and J ends were trimmed by 3 bases and 3 bases, with 3 bases remaining between them. The CDR3 is 11 residues long. From germline, CDR1 is MGHDK and CDR2 SYGVNS.

The rearrangement uses TRBV29-1 and TRBJ1-5; D may be TRBD1 (6 bases). The V gene lost 7 bases and the J gene lost 3 bases, with 13 bases spanning the gap. This CDR3 comprises 13 residues. CDR1 is SQVTM, CDR2 ANQGSEA, per germline. CDR3 protein: CSGVTGDNQPQHF. CDR3 nucleotides: TGCAGCGGCGTGACAGGAGACAATCAGCCCCAGCATTTT.

The V call is TRBV2, the J call TRBJ2-5; the D gene is possibly TRBD1 (5 bases). CDR3 length equals 16 residues. Trimming stripped 2 bases from V and 7 bases from J, with 20 bases between. Per the germline V gene, CDR1 is SNHLY and CDR2 is FYNNEI. In DNA form, the CDR3 reads TGTGCCAGCAGTGAATATGGGGAAGGGGTTTCGTGGACCCAGTACTTC. It yields the protein CASSEYGEGVSWTQYF.

This chain uses TRBV7-2 with TRBJ2-7; D remains unclear. V dropped 0 bases and J dropped 3 bases, with 3 bases sitting between them. CDR3 length: 12 amino acids. Looked up from germline, CDR1 is SGHTA and CDR2 is FQGNSA. This chain's CDR3 is CASSLAYYEQYF. The CDR3 coding sequence is TGTGCCAGCAGCTTAGCGTACTACGAGCAGTACTTC.

CDR3 nucleotides: TGTGCCAGCAATTCTGGCGGGAGGGCCTGGGATGAGCAGTTCTTC. Protein sequence: CASNSGGRAWDEQFF. The chain recombines TRBV9 with TRBJ2-1, with 9 bases lining up with TRBD2. The V gene end was trimmed by 6 bases and the J gene end by 8 bases; junction bases not matched to a gene: 12. The CDR3 has 15 amino acids. CDR1 is SGDLS and CDR2 is YYNGEE in the germline V gene.

The V gene is TRBV19, the J gene TRBJ1-2; no definite D call. Germline V gene sequence: CDR1 LNHDA, CDR2 SQIVND (reference sequence). The V end lost 11 bases, the J end lost 0 bases, and 16 bases lay between the germline ends. The CDR3 loop spans 14 amino acids. The CDR3 here is CAATPGRTNYGYTF. The CDR3 nucleotides read TGTGCCGCAACCCCCGGCAGAACTAACTATGGCTACACCTTC.

This clone was picked up a small number of times. Within the sample, other DNA sequences also encode this same CDR3. This CDR3 reads CASRGGDGYTF. DNA of the CDR3: TGTGCCAGCCGAGGGGGGGATGGCTACACCTTC. This chain uses TRBV28 with TRBJ1-2; tentative D call: TRBD1 (6 bases). Deletions cut 8 bases from V and 6 bases from J, with 10 bases between. This CDR3 region has 11 residues. In germline, CDR1 is MDHEN, CDR2 SYDVKM.

This clone showed up just once. The chain carries TRBV7-9 and TRBJ2-7, with D maybe TRBD1 (5 bases). Trimming removed 1 base at V and 1 base at J, with 14 bases between. Germline V gene data show CDR1 as SEHNR and CDR2 as FQNEAQ (reference sequence). The CDR3 extends over 16 amino acids. CDR3 sequence (DNA): TGTGCCAGCAGCTTAGACGCGTCAGGGAAGTCCTACGAGCAGTACTTC. Residues: CASSLDASGKSYEQYF.

A few counts support this clone. J is TRBJ1-4 and V is TRBV9; no firm D call. Germline CDR1 is SGDLS and CDR2 is YYNGEE. CDR3 length: 15 amino acids. V lost 4 bases and J 5 bases, leaving 15 bases between the germline ends. The CDR3 DNA reads as TGTGCCAGCAGCCCAACCTGGTACGGGAATGAAAAACTGTTTTTT. Its protein is CASSPTWYGNEKLFF.

The rearrangement joins TRBV19 to TRBJ1-5; 7 nucleotides line up with TRBD1. After removal of 4 bases from V and 7 bases from J, the junction contained 7 bases not matched to a gene. Germline V gene lookup returns CDR1 LNHDA and CDR2 SQIVND (reference sequence). CDR3 length equals 14 residues. The CDR3: CASSTHRGGQPQHF. The CDR3 DNA sequence: TGTGCCAGTAGTACGCACAGGGGAGGACAGCCCCAGCATTTT.

This chain connects TRBV9 to TRBJ1-1; the D gene is possibly TRBD1 (5 bases). The germline V and J ends were trimmed by 6 bases and 3 bases, with 15 bases remaining between them. This CDR3 spans 14 amino acids. Germline CDR1 reads SGDLS; CDR2 reads YYNGEE. CDR3 nucleotide sequence: TGTGCCAGCACCGACGTCGCGGGGCACACTGAAGCTTTCTTT. This gives the protein CASTDVAGHTEAFF. Variable domain in full (rest from reference TRBV9 and TRBJ1-1): DSGVTQTPKHLITATGQRVTLRCSPRSGDLSVYWYQQSLDQGLQFLIQYYNGEERAKGNILERFSAQQFPDLHSELNLSSLELGDSALYFCASTDVAGHTEAFFGQGTRLTVV.